These 26 T cell receptor beta chains came from one sample sequenced in a study of CD8 T cells in Susac syndrome. Random hexamers primed reverse transcription of about 0.5 to 1 ug RNA. In TCRdb, the immunoSEQ multiplex PCR reads were re-called with MiXCR into one record per CDR3 protein. The sample includes about 140,000 distinct CDR3 sequences, 90% to 96% seen only once; the top ten take 0.075% to 0.09%. Sequenced sample: CD4+ T cells from PBMCs. Source of these receptors: a human donor with Susac syndrome.

This clonotype showed up just once. This rearrangement joins TRBV20-1 to TRBJ2-7, with D possibly TRBD2 on 5 matching bases. V was cut by 3 bases and J by 2 bases, with 17 bases left in between. Germline V CDR1 and CDR2: DFQATT, SNEGSKA (reference sequence). There are 15 residues in the CDR3. CDR3 DNA: TGCAGTGCTAGTTCGGCCAGCGGCGGACCCTACGAGCAGTACTTC. Protein product: CSASSASGGPYEQYF.

This chain joins TRBV20-1 and TRBJ2-1, with TRBD2 matching 9 bases. This CDR3 spans 15 amino acids. The V and J ends lost 5 bases and 7 bases, in that order; junction bases with no gene match: 12. The germline gives CDR1 DFQATT, CDR2 SNEGSKA (reference sequence). The CDR3, as DNA: TGCAGTGCTCTCAGTAGCGGGAGAGGAGGGAATGAGCAGTTCTTC. Protein sequence: CSALSSGRGGNEQFF.

The chain is built from TRBV2 and TRBJ2-3; 8 bases agree with TRBD1. V was pared by 6 bases and J by 4 bases, with 12 bases of the junction left unmatched. Per germline, CDR1 SNHLY and CDR2 FYNNEI. The CDR3 sequence is 16 residues long. DNA for the CDR3: TGTGCCAGCAGGTTCTTGGCAGGGGGCCAGGCAGATACGCAGTATTTT. Translated, it gives CASRFLAGGQADTQYF.

This rearrangement joins TRBV12-3 or TRBV12-4 to TRBJ2-2; D gene uncertain. Trimming cost V 4 bases and J 3 bases, with 6 bases left between them. The CDR3 runs 13 residues. CDR3 DNA: TGTGCCAGCAGTTCGGGTTACACCGGGGAGCTGTTTTTT. Translated, it gives CASSSGYTGELFF.

The chain employs TRBV29-1 and TRBJ2-3, with D uncertain. The CDR3 totals 13 residues. CDR1 SQVTM and CDR2 ANQGSEA come from the germline V gene. V lost 6 bases and J lost 2, with 12 bases in between. The chain's CDR3 is CSVSKTNTDTQYF. CDR3 sequence (DNA): TGCAGCGTCTCTAAAACTAACACAGATACGCAGTATTTT.

The J gene is TRBJ2-1, the V gene TRBV5-4, with D unresolved. Per the germline V gene, CDR1 is SGHNT and CDR2 is YYREEE (reference sequence). The CDR3 is made up of 14 amino acids. V was shortened by 0 bases and J by 4 bases, with 8 bases between the two germline ends. CDR3 coding DNA: TGTGCCAGCAGCTTGGTGGAACCGTACAATGAGCAGTTCTTC. Its protein product is CASSLVEPYNEQFF.

The chain carries TRBV12-3 or TRBV12-4 and TRBJ1-6, with a possible D match to TRBD1 (5 bases). This CDR3 region has 15 residues. The V and J ends lost 5 bases and 7 bases respectively, with 15 bases between them. The CDR3 DNA reads TGTGCCAGCAGTGGAAGAGGTTGGGGCAATTCACCCCTCCACTTT. Translating gives CASSGRGWGNSPLHF.

The chain recombines TRBV29-1 with TRBJ1-4; D is undetermined. Germline values: CDR1 SQVTM, CDR2 ANQGSEA. This CDR3 comprises 17 residues. Between the trimmed V and J ends, which lost 5 bases and 0 bases, there was a span of 19 bases. The CDR3 DNA follows: TGCAGCGTTCGTCAAGCAGGTCCTATTGCAACTAATGAAAAACTGTTTTTT. This sequence encodes CSVRQAGPIATNEKLFF.

V is TRBV25-1 and J is TRBJ2-1; D is perhaps TRBD2 (6 bases). The CDR3 totals 17 residues. Trimming removed 4 bases from V and 3 bases from J, with 19 bases in between. The V gene's germline CDR1 is MGHDK and CDR2 SYGVNS. The CDR3 region has the DNA TGTGCCAGCAGTGCTAGCGTGGAAGTTCCTCTCTACAATGAGCAGTTCTTC. Translated, it gives CASSASVEVPLYNEQFF.

The CDR3 loop is CSVTPLAGSGREQYF. CDR3 DNA: TGCAGCGTTACACCTCTAGCGGGTTCTGGTAGGGAGCAGTACTTC. V and J are TRBV29-1 and TRBJ2-7; 8 bases align to TRBD2. CDR1 is SQVTM and CDR2 is ANQGSEA in the germline V gene. V shed 5 bases and J 7 bases; nucleotides not matched to a gene: 16. The CDR3 contains 15 residues.

The gene calls are TRBV25-1 and TRBJ2-7, with 8 bases fitting TRBD2. V lost 5 bases to trimming and J lost 5 bases; unmatched junction nucleotides: 11. The CDR3 has 15 residues. Looked up from germline, CDR1 is MGHDK and CDR2 is SYGVNS. The CDR3: CASSTLAGGTHEQYF. CDR3 coding DNA: TGTGCCAGCAGTACTCTCGCGGGAGGTACCCACGAGCAGTACTTC.

The gene calls are TRBV7-9 and TRBJ2-2; weak D call: TRBD2 (6 bases). CDR1 and CDR2 from the germline V gene are SEHNR and FQNEAQ (reference sequence). Trimming cost V 8 bases and J 8 bases, with 21 bases left between them. The CDR3 runs 15 residues. CDR3 residues: CASPLPGAPRGELFF. CDR3 in DNA: TGTGCCAGCCCCTTGCCGGGAGCGCCTCGAGGGGAGCTGTTTTTT.

The chain links TRBV6-2 or TRBV6-3 to TRBJ2-3; maybe TRBD1 (6 bases). The CDR3 length is 15 residues. Germline V gene sequence: CDR1 MNHEY, CDR2 SVGEGT. V lost 6 bases and J lost 7, with 20 bases in between. CDR3 bases: TGTGCCAGCAGGCTCACAGGGCCCGGCCCTTATACGCAGTATTTT. Amino acids: CASRLTGPGPYTQYF.

The chain combines TRBV28 with TRBJ2-3; D is perhaps TRBD1 or TRBD2 (7 bases each). CDR3 size: 14 residues. The germline V and J ends were trimmed by 6 bases and 6 bases, with 16 bases remaining between them. From germline, CDR1 is MDHEN and CDR2 SYDVKM. The CDR3 loop reads CASSPQGRVDTQYF. In DNA, the CDR3 is TGTGCCAGCAGCCCACAGGGGAGGGTGGATACGCAGTATTTT.

This chain links TRBV3-1 with TRBJ1-6; D not certain. V lost 6 bases to trimming and J lost 6 bases, with 12 bases between them. CDR1 is LGHDT, CDR2 YNNKEL, per germline (reference sequence). The CDR3 has 14 residues. The CDR3 region has the DNA TGTGCCAGCAGACGGCAGGCAACTAATTCACCCCTCCACTTT. Residues: CASRRQATNSPLHF.

This clonotype was recorded once. V gene TRBV2 combines with J gene TRBJ1-5; 7 bases align to TRBD1. CDR1 and CDR2 from the germline V gene are SNHLY and FYNNEI. This CDR3 is 14 amino acids long. The V and J ends lost 6 bases and 4 bases, in that order; junction bases with no gene match: 6. CDR3 DNA: TGTGCCAGCAGCGATGGGACAGTTAATCAGCCCCAGCATTTT. Translated, it gives CASSDGTVNQPQHF.

The J gene is TRBJ1-1, the V gene TRBV13; 7 bases align to TRBD1. Germline CDR1 is PRHDT and CDR2 is FYEKMQ (reference sequence). V shed 6 bases and J 11 bases; nucleotides not matched to a gene: 15. This CDR3 comprises 14 residues. CDR3 bases: TGTGCCAGCAGGTCTACCGAAGGGGGCGAGATGGCTTTCTTT. Translating it yields CASRSTEGGEMAFF.

J is TRBJ1-1 and V is TRBV28, with 7 bases identical to TRBD1. With V trimmed by 4 bases and J by 7 bases, 3 bases remained unmatched. Germline V lookup: CDR1 MDHEN, CDR2 SYDVKM. The CDR3 covers 12 residues. The CDR3, as DNA: TGTGCCAGCAGTTCACAGGGGCTTGAAGCTTTCTTT. Amino acid sequence: CASSSQGLEAFF.

The V call is TRBV7-2, the J call TRBJ1-2; D not resolved. The CDR3 runs to 15 residues. CDR1 SGHTA and CDR2 FQGNSA come from the germline V gene. V lost 2 bases and J lost 5, with 15 bases in between. The CDR3 nucleotides are TGTGCCAGCAGCTTATCATGGGCCCCCTCGTATGGCTACACCTTC. Translation gives CASSLSWAPSYGYTF.

The V call is TRBV28, the J call TRBJ2-7, with a weak D call TRBD1 (6 bases). Germline V gives CDR1 MDHEN, CDR2 SYDVKM. This CDR3 spans 13 amino acids. V was cut by 3 bases and J by 3 bases, with 9 bases left in between. In DNA, the CDR3 is TGTGCCAGCAGTTTTACAGGGAACTACGAGCAGTACTTC. This codes for CASSFTGNYEQYF.

This clonotype was observed a single time. V gene TRBV20-1 combines with J gene TRBJ2-3; D is unresolved. Trimming stripped 3 bases from V and 2 bases from J, with 3 bases between. Germline CDR1 reads DFQATT; CDR2 reads SNEGSKA (reference sequence). This CDR3 is 11 amino acids long. This chain's CDR3 is CSARPTDTQYF. The CDR3 nucleotides are TGCAGTGCTAGGCCCACAGATACGCAGTATTTT.

The rearrangement joins TRBV23-1 to TRBJ2-5; TRBD1 matches 12 bases. TRBV23-1 is annotated as an ORF whose role is uncertain. There are 15 residues in the CDR3. Losses at the gene ends were 3 bases for V and 5 bases for J; bases not matched to a gene: 4. In DNA form, the CDR3 reads TGCGCCAGCAGTCAGGGGACAGGGGGCTTGGAGACCCAGTACTTC. This encodes CASSQGTGGLETQYF.

V is TRBV7-9 and J is TRBJ1-2; no definite D call. Germline loops: CDR1 SEHNR, CDR2 FQNEAQ (reference sequence). The germline V and J ends were trimmed by 5 bases and 6 bases, with 7 bases remaining between them. The length of the CDR3 is 11 residues. The CDR3 nucleotides are TGTGCCAGCAGCAAAACTGATGGCTACACCTTC. It specifies CASSKTDGYTF. Full variable domain (outside the CDR3, taken from reference TRBV7-9 and TRBJ1-2): DTGVSQNPRHKITKRGQNVTFRCDPISEHNRLYWYRQTLGQGPEFLTYFQNEAQLEKSRLLSDRFSAERPKGSFSTLEIQRTEQGDSAMYLCASSKTDGYTFGSGTRLTVV.

This clonotype was recorded a few times. The chain carries TRBV7-9 and TRBJ2-5; 8 positions match TRBD2. V shed 4 bases, J shed 1 base, and the junction held 5 bases outside the gene matches. CDR3 length equals 15 residues. Germline lookup yields CDR1 SEHNR and CDR2 FQNEAQ (reference sequence). CDR3 sequence: CASSSLAGGQETQYF. The CDR3 DNA is TGTGCCAGCAGCTCTCTGGCGGGGGGCCAAGAGACCCAGTACTTC.

CDR3 DNA sequence: TGCAGTGCTAATGAACAAACTTACAATGAGCAGTTCTTC. Protein product: CSANEQTYNEQFF. This sequence joins TRBV20-1 and TRBJ2-1, with D uncertain. The CDR3 has 13 amino acids. V was shortened by 4 bases and J by 4 bases, with 11 bases between the two germline ends. Germline CDR1 is DFQATT and CDR2 is SNEGSKA (reference sequence).

This chain links TRBV28 with TRBJ2-7; D possibly matches TRBD1 or TRBD2 (5 bases each). CDR3 size: 16 residues. Germline lookup yields CDR1 MDHEN and CDR2 SYDVKM. The germline V and J ends were trimmed by 6 bases and 3 bases, with 21 bases remaining between them. This chain's CDR3 is CASSPRGVGYYYEQYF. CDR3 in DNA: TGTGCCAGCAGCCCTAGGGGAGTGGGGTACTACTACGAGCAGTACTTC.